This entry features one T cell receptor (beta chain) sequence. The record originates from a study of blood T cell repertoires in COVID-19. Overall study: Acute and convalescent COVID-19 samples came from the United States, Italy and Spain. Nucleic acid was either cDNA or gDNA, and it came from T cells, B-cell-depleted T cells, or PBMCs.

The data were produced by immunoSEQ multiplex PCR, yet TCRdb's version contains in-frame clones alone and is incomplete. The table has about 280,000 clones, 88% seen once; the top ten hold 9.4%. CDR1 SEHNR and CDR2 FQNEAQ come from the germline V gene (reference sequence). This CDR3 is 16 amino acids long. The germline V and J ends were trimmed by 5 bases and 1 base, with 17 bases remaining between them. Sequencing used peripheral blood. This rearrangement joins TRBV7-9 to TRBJ1-1; D call uncertain. The TCR was taken from a man aged 18 to 30 with active or convalescent COVID-19. CDR3 DNA sequence: TGTGCCAGCAGCCCCCAGCTCCGACACCAGAACACTGAAGCTTTCTTT. Translating it yields CASSPQLRHQNTEAFF.